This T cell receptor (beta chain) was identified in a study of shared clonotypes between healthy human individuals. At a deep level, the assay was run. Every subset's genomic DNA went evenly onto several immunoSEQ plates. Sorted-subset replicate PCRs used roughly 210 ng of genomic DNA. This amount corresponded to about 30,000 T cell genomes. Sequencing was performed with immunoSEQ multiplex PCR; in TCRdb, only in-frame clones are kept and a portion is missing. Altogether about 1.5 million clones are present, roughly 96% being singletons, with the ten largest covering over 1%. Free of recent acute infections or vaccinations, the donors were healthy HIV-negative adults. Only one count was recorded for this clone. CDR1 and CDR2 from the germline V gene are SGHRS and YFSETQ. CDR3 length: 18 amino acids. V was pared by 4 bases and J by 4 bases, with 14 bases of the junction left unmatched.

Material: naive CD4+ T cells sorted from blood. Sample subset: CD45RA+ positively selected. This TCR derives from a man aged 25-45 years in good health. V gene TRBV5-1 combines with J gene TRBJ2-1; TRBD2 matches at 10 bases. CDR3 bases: TGCGCCAGCAGCCCGGGGAGAGCTAGCGGGAGATGGTACAATGAGCAGTTCTTC. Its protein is CASSPGRASGRWYNEQFF.